The 23 T cell receptor beta chains reported below all come from one sample, sequenced in a study of T cell responses to AZD1222 COVID-19 vaccine. Method: immunoSEQ multiplex PCR; TCRdb's copy keeps in-frame clones and lacks some. The table shows about 130,000 clones, with around nine tenths occurring only once. The specimen was peripheral blood, collected on day 0 of AZD1222 vaccination. All receptors derive from an adult in good health.

The count of this clone is one. The rearrangement links TRBV27 to TRBJ1-1; D remains unclear. CDR1 MNHEY and CDR2 SMNVEV come from the germline V gene (reference sequence). The V end lost 2 bases, the J end lost 1 base, and 11 bases lay between the germline ends. There are 15 residues in the CDR3. CDR3 nucleotide sequence: TGTGCCAGCAGTTTAAGAGGCTACCCGAACACTGAAGCTTTCTTT. This sequence encodes CASSLRGYPNTEAFF.

This clone was seen once. The chain couples TRBV19 to TRBJ1-2; no definite D call. The ends were cut back, 3 bases at V and 3 bases at J, with 11 bases in the middle. CDR1 is LNHDA and CDR2 is SQIVND in the germline V gene (reference sequence). CDR3 length: 14 residues. The DNA for the CDR3 is TGTGCCAGTAGTATTCTAGCCCAGGACTATGGCTACACCTTC. As protein: CASSILAQDYGYTF.

The V gene is TRBV15, the J gene TRBJ2-3; 7 nucleotides line up with TRBD1. The CDR3 has 14 amino acids. Germline-derived CDR1 and CDR2 are LNHNV and YYDKDF (reference sequence). V trimming: 5 bases; J trimming: 3 bases; junction bases outside the gene matches: 5. The CDR3 here is CATSVYRGTDTQYF. The CDR3 DNA follows: TGTGCCACCAGCGTCTACAGGGGAACAGATACGCAGTATTTT.

This clone was detected once. The chain combines TRBV6-5 with TRBJ1-1, with D uncertain. The germline CDR1 and CDR2 sequences are MNHEY and SVGAGI. Trimming took 6 bases from V and 8 from J, leaving 19 bases between them. The CDR3 extends over 14 amino acids. Here the CDR3 reads CASRDPGSLGEAFF. The CDR3 bases are TGTGCCAGCAGGGACCCGGGTTCCCTCGGAGAAGCTTTCTTT.

This clone occurred a few times. The chain links TRBV5-1 to TRBJ2-7; D possibly uses TRBD1 or TRBD2 (5 bases each). Germline values: CDR1 SGHRS, CDR2 YFSETQ. CDR3 length: 14 amino acids. Trimming pared 2 bases from V and 3 bases from J, leaving 12 bases between. The CDR3 is CASSFTGPGYEQYF. The CDR3 bases are TGCGCCAGCAGCTTTACGGGACCCGGCTACGAGCAGTACTTC.

The chain uses TRBV19 and TRBJ1-1; 10 bases match TRBD1. V lost 1 base, J lost 4 bases, and 15 bases stayed unmatched. CDR3 length: 19 amino acids. CDR1 and CDR2 (germline): LNHDA, SQIVND (reference sequence). For the CDR3, the DNA is TGTGCCAGTAGTATAGCATCCGGGACAGGGGTCTTTGCAGGCACTGAAGCTTTCTTT. Translation: CASSIASGTGVFAGTEAFF.

The chain is built from TRBV29-1 and TRBJ1-3; D unclear. V gave up 4 bases and J gave up 1 base, with 14 bases separating them. The CDR3 is made up of 15 amino acids. The germline V gene encodes CDR1 SQVTM and CDR2 ANQGSEA. The CDR3 sequence is CSVAPLKESGNTIYF. The DNA of the CDR3 is TGCAGCGTTGCTCCCCTCAAGGAATCTGGAAACACCATATATTTT.

The chain combines TRBV3-1 (or the pseudogene TRBV3-2) with TRBJ1-2; possible D gene TRBD1, 5 bases. This CDR3 is 15 amino acids long. Trimming removed 1 base from V and 2 bases from J, with 11 bases in between. Germline values: CDR1 LGHDT, CDR2 YNNKEL (reference sequence). For the CDR3, the DNA is TGTGCCAGCAGCCAAGGCCCGGGGCAGAACTATGGCTACACCTTC. Protein: CASSQGPGQNYGYTF.

The V gene is TRBV11-2, the J gene TRBJ2-1; maybe TRBD2 (5 bases). V was pared by 2 bases and J by 0 bases, with 8 bases between. Germline values: CDR1 SGHAT, CDR2 FQNNGV. The CDR3 extends over 15 amino acids. The CDR3 region has the DNA TGTGCCAGCAGCTTACGGGATAGCTCCTACAATGAGCAGTTCTTC. Protein product: CASSLRDSSYNEQFF.

The chain links TRBV5-1 to TRBJ1-1; 10 nucleotides agree with TRBD1. The germline V gene has CDR1 SGHRS and CDR2 YFSETQ. There are 13 residues in the CDR3. V lost 4 bases, J lost 7 bases, and 4 bases stayed unmatched. DNA of the CDR3: TGCGCCAGCAGCCCGACAGGGGGCATTGAAGCTTTCTTT. This codes for CASSPTGGIEAFF.

This chain links TRBV28 with TRBJ2-5, with no clear D. The length of the CDR3 is 11 residues. The V gene's germline CDR1 is MDHEN and CDR2 SYDVKM. V was trimmed by 11 bases and J by 5 bases, leaving 12 bases between them. The CDR3 DNA is TGTGCCCACAGAGTGAGGGAGACCCAGTACTTC. It translates to CAHRVRETQYF.

Comments on this clone: The sample contains more than one DNA sequence encoding this CDR3. The chain recombines TRBV9 with TRBJ2-1; D is possibly TRBD2 (6 bases). Trimming cost V 3 bases and J 7 bases, with 11 bases left between them. The CDR3 totals 13 residues. In germline, CDR1 is SGDLS, CDR2 YYNGEE. The CDR3 is CASSGGGSNEQFF. In DNA form, the CDR3 reads TGTGCCAGCAGCGGAGGAGGGAGTAATGAGCAGTTCTTC.

The chain joins TRBV6-5 to TRBJ2-7; D is ambiguous. Trimming pared 2 bases from V and 4 bases from J, leaving 3 bases between. The germline gives CDR1 MNHEY, CDR2 SVGAGI. This CDR3 is 11 amino acids long. The CDR3, as DNA: TGTGCCAGCAGTTACCAATACGAGCAGTACTTC. Encoded protein: CASSYQYEQYF.

V gene TRBV6-1 combines with J gene TRBJ2-1; a possible D gene is TRBD1 (5 bases). The CDR3 has 15 amino acids. In germline, CDR1 is MNHNS, CDR2 SASEGT. Trimming removed 0 bases at V and 5 bases at J, with 11 bases between. The CDR3 reads CASSEAWGGNNEQFF. DNA for the CDR3: TGTGCCAGCAGTGAAGCATGGGGCGGAAACAATGAGCAGTTCTTC.

The chain recombines TRBV19 with TRBJ1-6; D not resolved. Between the trimmed V and J ends, which lost 5 bases and 13 bases, there was a span of 15 bases. Per the germline V gene, CDR1 is LNHDA and CDR2 is SQIVND (reference sequence). CDR3 length equals 13 residues. The CDR3 is CASSDGVGPPLHF. In DNA, the CDR3 is TGTGCCAGTAGTGATGGAGTTGGTCCTCCCCTCCACTTT.

Here the CDR3 reads CASREGLNQPQHF. CDR3 coding DNA: TGTGCCAGCAGGGAGGGACTGAATCAGCCCCAGCATTTT. The V gene is TRBV12-3 or TRBV12-4, the J gene TRBJ1-5; tentatively, D is TRBD1 (5 bases). This CDR3 has 13 residues. V was cut by 6 bases and J by 4 bases, with 10 bases left in between.

The rearrangement uses TRBV7-2 and TRBJ1-1; D unclear. Germline CDR1 reads SGHTA; CDR2 reads FQGNSA. Trimming left V 1 base short and J 0 bases short, with 3 bases between. CDR3 length equals 13 residues. CDR3 DNA sequence: TGTGCCAGCAGCTTAGAGGTGAACACTGAAGCTTTCTTT. It is translated as CASSLEVNTEAFF.

The chain joins TRBV6-5 to TRBJ2-3; no definite D call. The V end lost 4 bases, the J end lost 0 bases, and 8 bases lay between the germline ends. This CDR3 comprises 14 residues. CDR1 MNHEY and CDR2 SVGAGI come from the germline V gene. CDR3 sequence: CASSSGYSTDTQYF. As DNA, the CDR3 is TGTGCCAGCAGTTCCGGGTACAGCACAGATACGCAGTATTTT.

The CDR3: CASSLTGSDYGYTF. In nucleotides, the CDR3 is TGTGCCAGCAGTTTGACAGGGTCGGACTATGGCTACACCTTC. This rearrangement joins TRBV28 to TRBJ1-2, with TRBD1 identical over 7 bases. With V trimmed by 3 bases and J by 3 bases, 4 bases remained unmatched. This CDR3 contains 14 residues. CDR1 is MDHEN and CDR2 is SYDVKM in the germline V gene.

This clone was recorded a few times. The chain is built from TRBV6-5 and TRBJ2-7, with a weak D call TRBD2 (5 bases). Trimming pared 6 bases from V and 4 bases from J, leaving 19 bases between. The CDR3 contains 15 residues. Germline CDR1 is MNHEY and CDR2 is SVGAGI. The CDR3 spells CASRDPRAGGYEQYF. The CDR3 DNA reads TGTGCCAGCAGGGACCCGAGGGCGGGTGGTTACGAGCAGTACTTC.

The chain is built from TRBV5-5 and TRBJ1-2, with 9 bases that match TRBD1. With V trimmed by 3 bases and J by 5 bases, 5 bases remained unmatched. This CDR3 spans 14 amino acids. Per germline, CDR1 SGHKS and CDR2 YYEKEE (reference sequence). The CDR3 loop is CASSWTGAGYGYTF. The CDR3 DNA reads as TGTGCCAGCAGCTGGACAGGGGCGGGTTATGGCTACACCTTC.

The rearrangement links TRBV7-6 to TRBJ1-1; no clear D gene. CDR3 size: 13 residues. Germline V lookup: CDR1 SGHVS, CDR2 FNYEAQ. V was clipped by 3 bases and J by 1 base, with 6 bases between them. The DNA of the CDR3 is TGTGCCAGCAGCTTGGCAGGGAACACTGAAGCTTTCTTT. Its translation: CASSLAGNTEAFF.

This chain uses TRBV10-3 with TRBJ1-1, with TRBD1 as a possible D gene (5 bases). The CDR3 loop spans 15 amino acids. Germline assignment: CDR1 ENHRY and CDR2 SYGVKD. Trimming removed 0 bases at V and 5 bases at J, with 13 bases between. The CDR3 protein is CAISESGRVGTEAFF. In DNA, the CDR3 is TGTGCCATCAGTGAGTCGGGCAGGGTGGGGACTGAAGCTTTCTTT.